What follows are 31 T cell receptor beta chains derived from one specimen sequenced in a study of response to subunit inactivated influenza vaccine. TCRdb re-analysed the RT-PCR reads in MiXCR, keeping a single row per CDR3 protein. The data hold a few hundred thousand distinct CDR3 sequences, with roughly 22% observed a single time. Specimen: PBMCs from blood, collected about 20 months after vaccination. The receptors originated from a man aged 50-75 years who received an inactivated influenza vaccine.

V and J are TRBV19 and TRBJ2-1; D not resolved. This CDR3 comprises 12 residues. Trimming removed 3 bases from V and 8 bases from J, with 8 bases in between. CDR1 LNHDA and CDR2 SQIVND come from the germline V gene (reference sequence). CDR3 DNA sequence: TGTGCCAGTAGTATTTGGGGTTATGAGCAGTTCTTC. Amino acid sequence: CASSIWGYEQFF.

This clonotype was observed once. This chain links TRBV5-4 with TRBJ2-5; perhaps TRBD2 as D (5 bases). This CDR3 has 14 residues. V was cut by 6 bases and J by 5 bases, with 17 bases left in between. Germline loops: CDR1 SGHNT, CDR2 YYREEE (reference sequence). The CDR3 bases are TGTGCCAGCAAGACGACGGCAGCGGTGGAGACCCAGTACTTC. As protein: CASKTTAAVETQYF. The whole variable domain, remainder taken from reference TRBV5-4 and TRBJ2-5, is ETGVTQSPTHLIKTRGQQVTLRCSSQSGHNTVSWYQQALGQGPQFIFQYYREEENGRGNFPPRFSGLQFPNYSSELNVNALELDDSALYLCASKTTAAVETQYFGPGTRLLVL.

The V and J genes are TRBV5-1 and TRBJ1-2; 8 bases are a match to TRBD1. V lost 3 bases and J lost 7; bases outside the gene matches: 8. From germline, CDR1 is SGHRS and CDR2 YFSETQ. This CDR3 is built from 14 residues. The CDR3 DNA reads TGCGCCAGCAGCTCCATCCCAGGGGGCACTGGCTACACCTTC. It encodes CASSSIPGGTGYTF. The whole variable domain, filled in from reference TRBV5-1 and TRBJ1-2, reads KAGVTQTPRYLIKTRGQQVTLSCSPISGHRSVSWYQQTPGQGLQFLFEYFSETQRNKGNFPGRFSGRQFSNSRSEMNVSTLELGDSALYLCASSSIPGGTGYTFGSGTRLTVV.

V and J are TRBV20-1 and TRBJ1-5, with 12 positions matching TRBD1. Germline lookup yields CDR1 DFQATT and CDR2 SNEGSKA (reference sequence). CDR3 length: 14 amino acids. V lost 6 bases, J lost 6 bases, and 6 bases stayed unmatched. CDR3 in DNA: TGCAGTGCCTCAGGGACAGGGGGCTTTCAGCCCCAGCATTTT. Amino acid sequence: CSASGTGGFQPQHF.

This clonotype has more than one count but fewer than ten. The chain couples TRBV20-1 to TRBJ1-2, with D perhaps matching TRBD1 (5 bases). Germline CDR1 and CDR2: DFQATT and SNEGSKA (reference sequence). This CDR3 has 16 amino acids. Trimming pared 0 bases from V and 5 bases from J, leaving 19 bases between. DNA for the CDR3: TGCAGTGCTAGAGATTACGGAGCTACGGGGGGTTATGGCTACACCTTC. This gives the protein CSARDYGATGGYGYTF.

The CDR3 sequence is CASSLSRFGDAQYF. Written as DNA, the CDR3 is TGTGCCAGCAGTTTATCTAGGTTCGGCGATGCGCAGTATTTT. This chain joins TRBV28 and TRBJ2-3, with D hard to call. The V end lost 1 base, the J end lost 10 bases, and 15 bases lay between the germline ends. Germline lookup yields CDR1 MDHEN and CDR2 SYDVKM. The CDR3 consists of 14 residues.

The CDR3 DNA is TGTGCCAGCAGTTTCTCCGGGGGCGCGGGTCAGCCCCAGCATTTT. The encoded protein is CASSFSGGAGQPQHF. V usage is TRBV6-5 and J usage is TRBJ1-5; possible D gene TRBD1, 6 bases. This CDR3 contains 15 residues. With 4 bases removed from V and 6 bases from J, the gap between germline ends came to 16 bases. Germline V gene data show CDR1 as MNHEY and CDR2 as SVGAGI.

J is TRBJ2-1 and V is TRBV20-1; 8 bases map to TRBD2. The CDR3 length is 17 residues. Germline V gene lookup returns CDR1 DFQATT and CDR2 SNEGSKA (reference sequence). V was clipped by 4 bases and J by 3 bases; unmatched bases: 14. This chain's CDR3 is CSATDGGALADYNEQFF. DNA of the CDR3: TGCAGTGCTACCGACGGGGGGGCGCTGGCGGACTACAATGAGCAGTTCTTC.

This clonotype has only a few counts. The chain is built from TRBV4-1 and TRBJ2-1; 11 nucleotides match TRBD2. The V segment lost 1 base and the J segment 0 bases; nucleotides outside the gene matches: 2. The CDR3 is made up of 17 amino acids. Germline assignment: CDR1 MGHRA and CDR2 YSYEKL. The CDR3 DNA is TGCGCCAGCAGCCAAGGTCTAGCGGGGGGCTCCTACAATGAGCAGTTCTTC. Protein product: CASSQGLAGGSYNEQFF.

This clonotype has just a few counts. The gene calls are TRBV27 and TRBJ1-5; D possibly corresponds to TRBD1 (5 bases). The CDR3 loop spans 17 amino acids. V dropped 2 bases and J dropped 0 bases, with 14 bases sitting between them. The germline gives CDR1 MNHEY, CDR2 SMNVEV (reference sequence). This CDR3 reads CASSLVGATYSNQPQHF. The CDR3 region has the DNA TGTGCCAGCAGTTTAGTTGGGGCAACATATAGCAATCAGCCCCAGCATTTT.

The gene calls are TRBV6-5 and TRBJ2-7; 7 bases map to TRBD1. The CDR3 consists of 15 residues. V shed 2 bases and J 4 bases; nucleotides not matched to a gene: 8. Germline CDR1 reads MNHEY; CDR2 reads SVGAGI. The CDR3 DNA sequence: TGTGCCAGCAGTTACACGAGGGGGCAACTTTACGAGCAGTACTTC. This gives the protein CASSYTRGQLYEQYF.

There are many counts of this clonotype. J is TRBJ1-2 and V is TRBV3-1; tentative D call: TRBD1 (5 bases). The CDR3 is 16 residues long. CDR1 and CDR2 (germline): LGHDT, YNNKEL (reference sequence). Trimming removed 0 bases at V and 1 base at J, with 12 bases between. CDR3 DNA: TGTGCCAGCAGCCAAGATGGGGCCCCACTTAACTATGGCTACACCTTC. Translation: CASSQDGAPLNYGYTF.

This clonotype was recorded once. The gene calls are TRBV28 and TRBJ2-3, with D possibly being TRBD1 or TRBD2 (5 bases each). V was trimmed by 3 bases and J by 1 base, leaving 11 bases between them. Germline loops: CDR1 MDHEN, CDR2 SYDVKM. The CDR3 totals 15 residues. The CDR3 is CASSFPGARTDTQYF. CDR3 DNA sequence: TGTGCCAGCAGTTTTCCCGGGGCCCGCACAGATACGCAGTATTTT.

This clonotype appeared many times. V gene TRBV12-3 or TRBV12-4 combines with J gene TRBJ2-2; TRBD1 agrees at 8 bases. V gave up 4 bases and J gave up 5 bases; unmatched junction bases: 3. This CDR3 spans 14 amino acids. The CDR3 DNA reads as TGTGCCAGCAGTTGGACAGGGAGAACCGGGGAGCTGTTTTTT. Protein: CASSWTGRTGELFF.

V is TRBV10-2 and J is TRBJ2-3, with D unresolved. The ends were cut back, 4 bases at V and 2 bases at J, with 10 bases in the middle. Germline V CDR1 and CDR2: WSHSY, SAAADI. The CDR3 contains 14 residues. The CDR3 DNA reads TGCGCCAGCAGTGGGATGTTATCCACAGATACGCAGTATTTT. Translation: CASSGMLSTDTQYF.

This clonotype occurred a few times. This chain connects TRBV2 to TRBJ1-5; TRBD1 might be the D (5 bases). Germline lookup yields CDR1 SNHLY and CDR2 FYNNEI. The CDR3 has 14 residues. Trimming left V 5 bases short and J 6 bases short, with 14 bases between. In nucleotides, the CDR3 is TGTGCCAGCAGTAACGGGGGATACGGTCAGCCCCAGCATTTT. Translation: CASSNGGYGQPQHF. The full variable domain, in which reference TRBV2 and TRBJ1-5 provide the parts outside the CDR3, is EPEVTQTPSHQVTQMGQEVILRCVPISNHLYFYWYRQILGQKVEFLVSFYNNEISEKSEIFDDQFSVERPDGSNFTLKIRSTKLEDSAMYFCASSNGGYGQPQHFGDGTRLSIL.

The genes are TRBV7-7 and TRBJ2-5; perhaps TRBD2 as D (6 bases). V was shortened by 5 bases and J by 4 bases, with 17 bases between the two germline ends. Germline V gene lookup returns CDR1 SSHAT and CDR2 FNYEAQ (reference sequence). This CDR3 has 15 amino acids. The CDR3 spells CASSRSGTQRETQYF. In DNA form, the CDR3 reads TGTGCCAGCAGCCGATCCGGGACTCAAAGAGAGACCCAGTACTTC.

CDR3 protein: CASRLFDGTEAFF. Here the CDR3 DNA reads TGTGCCAGCAGGCTTTTTGACGGCACTGAAGCTTTCTTT. The chain combines TRBV6-1 with TRBJ1-1; D unresolved. Per germline, CDR1 MNHNS and CDR2 SASEGT. The CDR3 is 13 residues long. The germline V and J ends were trimmed by 6 bases and 4 bases, with 12 bases remaining between them.

The J gene is TRBJ2-2, the V gene TRBV4-1; the D gene is possibly TRBD2 (5 bases). The germline V gene encodes CDR1 MGHRA and CDR2 YSYEKL. V lost 8 bases and J lost 1, with 8 bases in between. This CDR3 contains 13 residues. The DNA of the CDR3 is TGCGCCAGCTCACGGGAGAACACCGGGGAGCTGTTTTTT. Translating gives CASSRENTGELFF.

The chain employs TRBV11-1 and TRBJ2-3; 15 nucleotides align to TRBD2. With 0 bases clipped from V and 0 bases from J, the junction kept 13 bases outside the gene matches. The germline V gene encodes CDR1 SGHAT and CDR2 FQDESV (reference sequence). The CDR3 has 22 amino acids. This CDR3 reads CASSLAPGTSGGLYISTDTQYF. CDR3 DNA sequence: TGTGCCAGCAGCTTAGCTCCCGGGACTAGCGGGGGGCTATATATAAGCACAGATACGCAGTATTTT. The full variable domain, with the rest looked up from reference TRBV11-1 and TRBJ2-3, is EAEVAQSPRYKITEKSQAVAFWCDPISGHATLYWYRQILGQGPELLVQFQDESVVDDSQLPKDRFSAERLKGVDSTLKIQPAELGDSAMYLCASSLAPGTSGGLYISTDTQYFGPGTRLTVL.

The gene calls are TRBV12-3 or TRBV12-4 and TRBJ2-3; TRBD2 matches at 13 bases. This CDR3 region has 17 residues. V was pared by 5 bases and J by 2 bases, with 7 bases of the junction left unmatched. CDR3 region: CASSGFGLAGVTDTQYF. The CDR3 DNA sequence: TGTGCCAGCAGTGGATTCGGACTAGCGGGGGTCACAGATACGCAGTATTTT.

The genes are TRBV9 and TRBJ1-1; D is unclear. The CDR3 totals 14 residues. Trimming stripped 1 base from V and 1 base from J, with 8 bases between. CDR1 and CDR2 from the germline V gene are SGDLS and YYNGEE. The CDR3 sequence: CASSVSRANTEAFF. The CDR3 bases are TGTGCCAGCAGCGTATCTCGGGCGAACACTGAAGCTTTCTTT. Combining the CDR3 with reference TRBV9 and TRBJ1-1 gives the whole variable domain DSGVTQTPKHLITATGQRVTLRCSPRSGDLSVYWYQQSLDQGLQFLIQYYNGEERAKGNILERFSAQQFPDLHSELNLSSLELGDSALYFCASSVSRANTEAFFGQGTRLTVV.

This clonotype was recorded at least ten times. This chain links TRBV12-3 or TRBV12-4 with TRBJ1-6, with TRBD1 matching over 7 bases. The trim removed 1 base at V and 7 bases at J, leaving 4 bases unmatched. The CDR3 contains 15 residues. This CDR3 is CASSLGGGVNSPLHF. The CDR3 DNA reads TGTGCCAGCAGTTTAGGAGGGGGCGTCAATTCACCCCTCCACTTT.

This CDR3 is CASSYSRLAGEETQYF. DNA for the CDR3: TGTGCCAGCAGTTACTCCAGACTAGCGGGAGAAGAGACCCAGTACTTC. This sequence joins TRBV6-5 and TRBJ2-5; 12 bases match TRBD2. V shed 0 bases, J shed 3 bases, and the junction held 2 bases outside the gene matches. The CDR3 has 16 amino acids. Germline CDR1 and CDR2: MNHEY and SVGAGI.

The chain joins TRBV6-1 to TRBJ1-1; 8 positions match TRBD1. V lost 7 bases, J lost 3 bases, and 7 bases stayed unmatched. This CDR3 has 14 residues. Germline V gene lookup returns CDR1 MNHNS and CDR2 SASEGT. The CDR3 region is CASNTQGEYTEAFF. The DNA of the CDR3 is TGTGCCAGCAATACACAGGGGGAGTACACTGAAGCTTTCTTT.

This clonotype was observed a few times. This chain uses TRBV20-1 with TRBJ2-7; D might be TRBD1 or TRBD2, each matching 6 bases. CDR3 length: 14 amino acids. V lost 5 bases and J 2 bases, leaving 16 bases between the germline ends. Germline values: CDR1 DFQATT, CDR2 SNEGSKA (reference sequence). DNA of the CDR3: TGCAGTGCTCCGCGACGGGGGCAAACCTACGAGCAGTACTTC. It yields the protein CSAPRRGQTYEQYF.

V is TRBV29-1 and J is TRBJ2-7; perhaps TRBD1 as D (5 bases). V gave up 2 bases and J gave up 6 bases, with 11 bases separating them. CDR3 size: 12 residues. Germline values: CDR1 SQVTM, CDR2 ANQGSEA. CDR3 coding DNA: TGCAGCGTTGAATCGGCAGGGCGCGAGCAGTACTTC. As protein: CSVESAGREQYF.

This clonotype was counted between two and nine times. In DNA form, the CDR3 reads TGTGCCTGGAGTGTACGGGTTGCCGGGGAGCTGTTTTTT. As protein: CAWSVRVAGELFF. The chain uses TRBV30 and TRBJ2-2; D unclear. Germline CDR1 reads GTSNPN; CDR2 reads SVGIG (reference sequence). With 0 bases removed from V and 6 bases from J, the gap between germline ends came to 8 bases. The CDR3 spans 13 residues.

The chain carries TRBV12-3 or TRBV12-4 and TRBJ2-1, with D perhaps TRBD1 (8 bases). The CDR3 totals 15 residues. Trimming stripped 3 bases from V and 5 bases from J, with 14 bases between. The CDR3 spells CASSFGTGGDNEQFF. The CDR3 DNA is TGTGCCAGCAGTTTCGGAACAGGGGGGGACAATGAGCAGTTCTTC.

The chain is built from TRBV25-1 and TRBJ1-3; a possible D gene is TRBD1 (6 bases). V was clipped by 3 bases and J by 5 bases, with 11 bases between them. The CDR3 covers 14 residues. Germline-derived CDR1 and CDR2 are MGHDK and SYGVNS. As DNA, the CDR3 is TGTGCCAGCAGTGACTCGGGGGGCCGAAACACCATATATTTT. Encoded protein: CASSDSGGRNTIYF.

This clonotype was observed a few times. The chain combines TRBV4-3 with TRBJ1-6; D is unclear. Trimming stripped 1 base from V and 8 bases from J, with 12 bases between. Germline values: CDR1 LGHNA, CDR2 YSLEER. The CDR3 covers 15 residues. The CDR3 loop is CASSQVQGFHSPLHF. The CDR3 coding sequence is TGCGCCAGCAGCCAAGTACAAGGGTTCCATTCACCCCTCCACTTT.